Listed below are T cell receptor beta chains from one sample, sequenced in a study of T cells in Graves' hyperthyroidism and ophthalmopathy. TCRdb recomputed calls from the multiplex PCR reads with MiXCR, one row per CDR3 protein. The repertoire holds 600,000 or so distinct CDR3 sequences, with about 43% as singletons. The specimen was peripheral blood or thyroid tissue (not recorded which). Source of these receptors: a woman between 18 and 30 years old with Graves' hyperthyroidism. CDR3s include the opening cysteine and the closing phenylalanine or tryptophan. The D gene is left open where the match is weak. Clone size is given for some rows only: seen once, a few or many times, or a class if the clone is expanded.

cdr3_nt cdr3_aa v_call clone_size j_call d_call
TGTGCCACCCGAGGTTTCACCGGGGAGCTGTTTTTT CATRGFTGELFF TRBV24-1 . TRBJ2-2 .
TGTGCCAGCAGTGAGGGGCTAGCGGTAAATTACTACGAGCAGTACTTC CASSEGLAVNYYEQYF TRBV25-1 . TRBJ2-7 TRBD2
TGTGCCAGCAGCTCGGGACTAGCGGGAGCTGGGGCCAACGTCCTGACTTTC CASSSGLAGAGANVLTF TRBV7-9 . TRBJ2-6 TRBD2
TGTGCCAGTAGTCCGCAGGAGAACTATGGCTACACCTTC CASSPQENYGYTF TRBV7-8 . TRBJ1-2 .
TGCAGCGCAGGGGGCCACTCCTACGAGCAGTACTTC CSAGGHSYEQYF TRBV29-1 . TRBJ2-7 TRBD1
TGTGCCACCAGCAGGGTCCGAGGGAACACTGAAGCTTTCTTT CATSRVRGNTEAFF TRBV15 many TRBJ1-1 .
TGTGCCAGCAGCTTAGGTAGCGAGACCCAGTACTTC CASSLGSETQYF TRBV7-2 many TRBJ2-5 .
TGTGCCAGCAGGTTCTGGGAGAGCTATGGCTACACCTTC CASRFWESYGYTF TRBV2 . TRBJ1-2 .
TGTGCCAGCAGCTTAGGCGGACTGGGGTCCTACGAGCAGTACTTC CASSLGGLGSYEQYF TRBV7-2 . TRBJ2-7 .
TGTGCCAGCAGTGTAGAGGTTTCGACTTATCAGCCCCAGCATTTT CASSVEVSTYQPQHF TRBV6-4 . TRBJ1-5 .
TGTGCCAGCAGCCGAGGCCCGACAGGGGGCTTAGAGACCCAGTACTTC CASSRGPTGGLETQYF TRBV7-2 few TRBJ2-5 TRBD1
TGCGCCAGCAGCTTGGTTTCGCAGGGTGGCGCTGAAGCTTTCTTT CASSLVSQGGAEAFF TRBV5-1 . TRBJ1-1 .
TGTGCCATCAGTGCCAGGAACGAGCAGTACTTC CAISARNEQYF TRBV10-3 . TRBJ2-7 .
TGCGCCAGCAGCCACCAGGGGAACATGAACACTGAAGCTTTCTTT CASSHQGNMNTEAFF TRBV4-1 once TRBJ1-1 .
TGCAGCGTGGGGACTCCGGGGGATGAAAAACTGTTTTTT CSVGTPGDEKLFF TRBV29-1 many TRBJ1-4 .
TGCGCCAGCAGCTTTGAAGGGAGCGCCGGGGAGCTGTTTTTT CASSFEGSAGELFF TRBV5-1 few TRBJ2-2 .
TGTGCCAGCAGCGTAGGTCTGGATGGGATGAACACTGAAGCTTTCTTT CASSVGLDGMNTEAFF TRBV9 few TRBJ1-1 .
TGTGCCAGCAGCTTAGTAACGAGATCCGAGACCCAGTACTTC CASSLVTRSETQYF TRBV7-8 . TRBJ2-5 .
TGTGCCAGCTGTCACGGATGGGGCGGCTACGAGCAGTACTTC CASCHGWGGYEQYF TRBV7-2 once TRBJ2-7 .
TGCGCCAGCAGCACCTGTATTGGGGCCAACGTCCTGACTTTC CASSTCIGANVLTF TRBV10-1 . TRBJ2-6 .
TGTGCCAGCAGCTTATCCCAGGGTTCTGGCTATGGCTACACCTTC CASSLSQGSGYGYTF TRBV7-2 many TRBJ1-2 .
TGTGCCAGCAGTTCACTAGCGGGATCAGATACGCAGTATTTT CASSSLAGSDTQYF TRBV2 . TRBJ2-3 TRBD2
TGCAGTGCTAGAGATCAGGTTCGAGGGCGGGACGAGCAGTACTTC CSARDQVRGRDEQYF TRBV20-1 . TRBJ2-7 .
TGTGCCAGCAGCCAAGACATTACCAGCCAAGAGACCCAGTACTTC CASSQDITSQETQYF TRBV9 . TRBJ2-5 .
TGCAGTGCTAGCGACCGGAGCACCTACGAGCAGTACTTC CSASDRSTYEQYF TRBV20-1 . TRBJ2-7 .
TGTGCCAGCAGTGAACTGATAAACACTGAAGCTTTCTTT CASSELINTEAFF TRBV25-1 . TRBJ1-1 .
TGTGCCAGCAGTACACAAAGGGAGACCCAGTACTTC CASSTQRETQYF TRBV2 few TRBJ2-5 .
TGTGCCAGCAGCTTAGGGCTCAGGGGGCGAGGCTACACCTTC CASSLGLRGRGYTF TRBV7-2 . TRBJ1-2 TRBD1
TGTGCCAGCAGTGCTAAGGGGGTGGACACTGAAGCTTTCTTT CASSAKGVDTEAFF TRBV2 . TRBJ1-1 .
TGCAGCGTTGAAGTTGTAAATCAGCCCCAGCATTTT CSVEVVNQPQHF TRBV29-1 . TRBJ1-5 .
TGTGCCAGCAGCTTGAGCCCAGACAGCATCAATCAGCCCCAGCATTTT CASSLSPDSINQPQHF TRBV7-9 . TRBJ1-5 .
TGTGCCAGCAGTTTACGACGGGATGGTGAGCAGTACTTC CASSLRRDGEQYF TRBV25-1 . TRBJ2-7 .
TGCAGCGGGAGGACAGTCAATAACTATGGCTACACCTTC CSGRTVNNYGYTF TRBV29-1 . TRBJ1-2 .
TGTGCCAGCAGCTTAGTTGGTACAGATTCGTCCTACGAGCAGTACTTC CASSLVGTDSSYEQYF TRBV7-6 . TRBJ2-7 .
TGTGCCAGCAGCCCGACCGTCCGGGCAGTACAAGAGACCCAGTACTTC CASSPTVRAVQETQYF TRBV4-2 . TRBJ2-5 .
TGTGCCAGCAGCCCCCGATGGCGGGCACAAGAGACCCAGTACTTC CASSPRWRAQETQYF TRBV7-2 . TRBJ2-5 .
TGTGCCAGCAGCCAATCCGCCGGGTACCAAGAGACCCAGTACTTC CASSQSAGYQETQYF TRBV14 . TRBJ2-5 .
TGTGCCAGCAGCTTCGAAAGGGCTTCACCCCTCCACTTT CASSFERASPLHF TRBV7-3 . TRBJ1-6 .
TGTGCCAGCAGCGCACTTGGGTCCTACGAGCAGTACTTC CASSALGSYEQYF TRBV7-2 . TRBJ2-7 .
TGTGCCAGCAGTTTTACCCAGGGGAGAACTGAAGCTTTCTTT CASSFTQGRTEAFF TRBV10-3 . TRBJ1-1 .
TGTGCCAGCAGCTTCGAAGATGCCCTCTACGAGCAGTACTTC CASSFEDALYEQYF TRBV7-2 few TRBJ2-7 .
TGTGCCATCAGTGAGTCAGACAGGGCAGGGTACTTC CAISESDRAGYF TRBV10-3 . TRBJ2-7 TRBD1
TGTGCCAGCACCCTTAGTTGGACCGGGGAGCTGTTTTTT CASTLSWTGELFF TRBV7-8 many TRBJ2-2 .
TGTGCCAGTAGTATCGTACAAGAAAAACTGTTTTTT CASSIVQEKLFF TRBV19 . TRBJ1-4 .
TGTGCCAGCAGTTTCAGCAGGGGAATCTATGGCTACACCTTC CASSFSRGIYGYTF TRBV27 . TRBJ1-2 .
TGTGCCAGCAGTGACCCAGGGAACGAGGAAAAACTGTTTTTT CASSDPGNEEKLFF TRBV2 few TRBJ1-4 .
TGTGCCAGCAGCCCGGGTCGTTCTCTGGAGCAGTACTTC CASSPGRSLEQYF TRBV7-9 . TRBJ2-7 .
TGTGCCAGCAGCTCAGGGACCCTGAGGTCCTACGAGCAGTACTTC CASSSGTLRSYEQYF TRBV7-9 . TRBJ2-7 .
TGTGCCATCAGTGAGTCCAGTTTGGAGACCCAGTACTTC CAISESSLETQYF TRBV10-3 many TRBJ2-5 .
TGTGCCCTTCACGTGAGGGAGGAAGAGACCCAGTACTTC CALHVREEETQYF TRBV10-3 . TRBJ2-5 .
TGTGCCAGCAGTTCCCATGGACAGGAGACCCAGTACTTC CASSSHGQETQYF TRBV27 . TRBJ2-5 .
TGTGCCAGCAGCCCCTCTAGCAGGGGGAATCAGCCCCAGCATTTT CASSPSSRGNQPQHF TRBV24-1 once TRBJ1-5 TRBD1
TGTGCCAGCAGTGAAGGAGGGATTCCAGAGCCCCAGTACTTC CASSEGGIPEPQYF TRBV2 once TRBJ2-5 .
TGTGCCATCAGTGAAGAGCAGGGCGGGGAACTGTTTTTT CAISEEQGGELFF TRBV10-3 many TRBJ1-4 .
TGTGCCAGCGCAGGCCAGATGAACACTGAAGCTTTCTTT CASAGQMNTEAFF TRBV2 many TRBJ1-1 .